A selection of T cell receptor beta chains follows, all from one sample in a study of vaccination and CD4 T cells after COVID-19. Each CDR3 protein is one row after TCRdb ran MiXCR on the PCR reads. This table holds roughly 20,000 distinct CDR3 sequences, around 40% found once. Which antigens these TCRs recognize remains unknown. Sequencing was performed on CD4+ T cells from blood, cultured in vitro, taken before SARS-CoV-2 vaccination. The receptor set was obtained from a human donor who received a COVID-19 vaccine. Both conserved end residues are part of each CDR3. D genes are given only for firm matches. Clone size is stated in some rows and not others, as once, few, many or a class when expanded.

>TRBJ2-2|TRBV19|TRBD2|few
CASSTPRASGGAGELFF
TGTGCCAGTAGTACCCCCAGGGCTAGCGGGGGTGCCGGGGAGCTGTTTTTT
>TRBJ2-1|TRBV15|TRBD1|-
CATSRRQGSYNEQFF
TGTGCCACCAGCAGGAGACAGGGCTCGTACAATGAGCAGTTCTTC
>TRBJ1-2|TRBV2|-|-
CASSERINYGYTF
TGTGCCAGCAGTGAGCGGATTAACTATGGCTACACCTTC
>TRBJ1-2|TRBV14|-|-
CASSQARRQILYGYTF
TGTGCCAGCAGCCAAGCCCGAAGACAGATTCTCTATGGCTACACCTTC
>TRBJ1-1|TRBV10-1|TRBD1|-
CATRQGLNTEAFF
TGCGCCACCCGACAGGGTCTGAACACTGAAGCTTTCTTT
>TRBJ2-2|TRBV11-3|-|-
CASSSPRTGTQNTGELFF
TGTGCCAGCAGCTCCCCCCGCACCGGGACACAGAACACCGGGGAGCTGTTTTTT
>TRBJ1-2|TRBV6-1|-|few
CASRKDGAGGYTF
TGTGCCAGCAGAAAAGACGGAGCCGGGGGCTACACCTTC
>TRBJ1-6|TRBV30|-|few
CAWDTGGNGSPLHF
TGTGCCTGGGACACCGGGGGCAATGGGTCACCCCTCCACTTT
>TRBJ2-2|TRBV6-1|-|-
CASSPRITGELFF
TGTGCCAGCAGCCCCCGCATAACCGGGGAGCTGTTTTTT
>TRBJ2-3|TRBV2|TRBD1|-
CASIRDRGVTDTQYF
TGTGCCAGCATCCGGGACAGGGGCGTCACAGATACGCAGTATTTT
>TRBJ1-2|TRBV7-2|-|-
CASSSPKGAWGYTF
TGTGCCAGCAGCTCCCCTAAAGGGGCATGGGGCTACACCTTC
>TRBJ2-3|TRBV20-1|-|few
CSARRGGATDTQYF
TGCAGTGCTAGAAGGGGGGGGGCTACAGATACGCAGTATTTT
>TRBJ2-3|TRBV20-1|TRBD2|-
CSANLFPVYLAGDVPDTQYF
TGCAGTGCTAACCTCTTTCCGGTATACCTAGCGGGCGATGTACCAGATACGCAGTATTTT
>TRBJ2-7|TRBV6-5|-|-
CASSYPGVVGKRDEQYF
TGTGCCAGCAGTTACCCAGGGGTAGTCGGGAAGCGTGACGAGCAGTACTTC
>TRBJ1-1|TRBV30|TRBD1|-
CACLGQTNTEAFF
TGTGCCTGCCTGGGACAGACGAACACTGAAGCTTTCTTT
>TRBJ1-5|TRBV20-1|-|medium-sized
CSASIQHDGNQPQHF
TGCAGTGCTAGCATCCAACATGATGGCAATCAGCCCCAGCATTTT
>TRBJ2-5|TRBV25-1|TRBD2|-
CASSAGGRLAGKETQYF
TGTGCCAGCTCTGCTGGGGGGAGACTAGCGGGGAAGGAGACCCAGTACTTC
>TRBJ2-5|TRBV20-1|-|few
CSARSAGVSLKTQYF
TGCAGTGCTAGGTCGGCCGGGGTGTCTCTAAAGACCCAGTACTTC
>TRBJ1-5|TRBV20-1|TRBD1|medium-sized
CSAREATGEGNQPQHF
TGCAGTGCTAGAGAAGCAACAGGGGAGGGCAATCAGCCCCAGCATTTT
>TRBJ2-7|TRBV5-6|-|once
CASSRGLYEQYF
TGTGCCAGCAGCCGTGGGCTCTACGAGCAGTACTTC
>TRBJ1-1|TRBV25-1|TRBD1|few
CASSGQGVTEAFF
TGTGCCAGCAGTGGACAGGGGGTCACTGAAGCTTTCTTT
>TRBJ1-2|TRBV7-9|-|few
CASSLGSRSNYGYTF
TGTGCCAGCAGCTTAGGATCCCGGAGCAACTATGGCTACACCTTC
>TRBJ1-1|TRBV19|-|-
CASTSSIRRTEAFF
TGTGCCAGTACCTCCAGTATCAGGCGGACTGAAGCTTTCTTT
>TRBJ2-3|TRBV6-1|-|-
CASRPGLIPLGTDTQYF
TGTGCCAGCAGGCCCGGACTTATCCCGTTGGGCACAGATACGCAGTATTTT
>TRBJ1-2|TRBV20-1|TRBD1|few
CSARALGDRVAPGYTF
TGCAGTGCTAGAGCCCTCGGGGACAGGGTCGCACCTGGCTACACCTTC
>TRBJ1-5|TRBV7-2|-|-
CASSLGTGLSNQPQHF
TGTGCCAGCAGCTTAGGTACGGGACTTAGCAATCAGCCCCAGCATTTT
>TRBJ1-1|TRBV19|TRBD1|-
CASSRRDRILMNTEAFF
TGTGCCAGTAGCCGACGGGACAGGATCTTAATGAACACTGAAGCTTTCTTT
>TRBJ1-2|TRBV7-6|TRBD1|-
CASSLGGTGYGYTF
TGTGCCAGCAGCTTAGGAGGGACAGGCTATGGCTACACCTTC
>TRBJ2-7|TRBV29-1|TRBD1|-
CSAGTAYEQYF
TGCAGCGCTGGGACAGCCTACGAGCAGTACTTC
>TRBJ2-2|TRBV11-2|TRBD1|-
CASSEGTGYTGELFF
TGTGCCAGCAGCGAAGGGACAGGGTACACCGGGGAGCTGTTTTTT
>TRBJ2-3|TRBV10-1|-|-
CASSESTDTQYF
TGCGCCAGCAGTGAGAGCACAGATACGCAGTATTTT
>TRBJ1-2|TRBV27|-|few
CASSSPGGPTYGYTF
TGTGCCAGCAGTTCACCCGGGGGACCCACATATGGCTACACCTTC
>TRBJ2-1|TRBV27|-|few
CASTPGGRKYNEQFF
TGTGCCAGCACCCCGGGCGGGCGAAAGTACAATGAGCAGTTCTTC
>TRBJ2-2|TRBV24-1|-|few
CATSDLGRELFF
TGTGCCACCAGTGATTTGGGCCGGGAGCTGTTTTTT
>TRBJ2-3|TRBV19|TRBD2|-
CASSLTSGGAGDTQYF
TGTGCCAGTAGTTTAACTAGCGGGGGGGCCGGAGATACGCAGTATTTT
>TRBJ2-6|TRBV10-2|-|-
CASSGGSSGANVLTF
TGCGCCAGCAGTGGTGGCAGCTCTGGGGCCAACGTCCTGACTTTC
>TRBJ2-3|TRBV24-1|-|few
CATGRGFGTDTQYF
TGTGCCACCGGGCGGGGCTTTGGCACAGATACGCAGTATTTT
>TRBJ2-5|TRBV12-3/TRBV12-4|-|-
CASSFAGLKQETQYF
TGTGCCAGCAGTTTCGCAGGGCTGAAACAAGAGACCCAGTACTTC
>TRBJ2-7|TRBV20-1|TRBD1|-
CSARDYPEGAYEQYF
TGCAGTGCTAGAGACTACCCTGAGGGGGCTTACGAGCAGTACTTC
>TRBJ2-3|TRBV5-6|TRBD2|-
CASSLGLAGSTDTQYF
TGTGCCAGCAGCCTAGGACTAGCGGGAAGCACAGATACGCAGTATTTT
>TRBJ2-3|TRBV2|TRBD2|-
CALQGLAGSDTQYF
TGTGCCCTCCAGGGACTAGCGGGGTCAGATACGCAGTATTTT
>TRBJ1-5|TRBV7-3|TRBD1|few
CASSSGVGPGGQPQHF
TGTGCCAGCAGCTCCGGCGTGGGTCCAGGGGGTCAGCCCCAGCATTTT
>TRBJ2-3|TRBV20-1|TRBD2|-
CSATKLAGVTDTQYF
TGCAGTGCTACTAAACTAGCGGGGGTGACAGATACGCAGTATTTT
>TRBJ1-6|TRBV20-1|TRBD1|few
CSAASTGAHNSPLHF
TGCAGTGCCGCGTCCACAGGGGCTCATAATTCACCCCTCCACTTT
>TRBJ1-1|TRBV30|-|-
CAWNLRTEAFF
TGTGCCTGGAATCTACGAACTGAAGCTTTCTTT
>TRBJ1-5|TRBV20-1|TRBD1|-
CSAREPTGGGNQPQHF
TGCAGTGCTAGAGAGCCCACAGGGGGCGGCAATCAGCCCCAGCATTTT
>TRBJ2-2|TRBV7-2|-|few
CASSSLAGELFF
TGTGCCAGCAGCTCCCTGGCCGGGGAGCTGTTTTTT